These 8 T cell receptor beta chains were all obtained from the same sample, sequenced in a study of T-cell reconstitution after alpha-beta-depleted transplantation in children. TCRbeta library preparation incorporated unique molecular identifiers. TCRdb fed the PCR reads into MiXCR, producing one record per CDR3 protein. The sample contains 100,000 or so distinct CDR3 sequences, approximately 5.4% of which appear only once. Sequences were derived from PBMCs, mostly from graft donor cells, sampled 60 days after TCRalphabeta/CD19-depleted stem cell transplant. The receptors were sampled from a female patient aged 2-9 years who had a stem cell transplant for Fanconi anemia, so the T cells may come from the graft donor.

This clonotype was detected ten times or more. The chain is built from TRBV12-3 or TRBV12-4 and TRBJ2-5; 12 bases align to TRBD2. V shed 5 bases and J 5 bases; nucleotides not matched to a gene: 9. The CDR3 has 16 residues. CDR3 coding DNA: TGTGCCAGCAGTGCTACTAGCGGGAGGATGAGGGAGACCCAGTACTTC. Amino acid sequence: CASSATSGRMRETQYF.

This clonotype was seen ten or more times. The rearrangement links TRBV7-9 to TRBJ2-7; no firm D call. The CDR3 runs 12 residues. Trimming shortened V by 5 bases and J by 3 bases, and 8 bases separated the two germline ends. Germline lookup yields CDR1 SEHNR and CDR2 FQNEAQ (reference sequence). The chain's CDR3 is CASSPDIYEQYF. DNA for the CDR3: TGTGCCAGCAGCCCGGATATCTACGAGCAGTACTTC.

This clonotype occurred many times. This chain links TRBV28 with TRBJ1-5; TRBD1 agrees at 9 bases. J was trimmed by 7 bases and V by 2 bases; bases with no gene match: 9. Germline CDR1 reads MDHEN; CDR2 reads SYDVKM. The CDR3 contains 16 residues. CDR3 DNA: TGTGCCAGCAGTTTACGCGGGACAGGGTTTGGACAGCCCCAGCATTTT. Translating gives CASSLRGTGFGQPQHF.

This clonotype was seen many times. The V gene is TRBV9, the J gene TRBJ2-1; D is unclear. The ends were cut back, 5 bases at V and 5 bases at J, with 8 bases in the middle. The germline CDR1 and CDR2 sequences are SGDLS and YYNGEE. The CDR3 length is 12 residues. CDR3 bases: TGTGCCAGCAGGGGCAGTCACAATGAGCAGTTCTTC. Protein sequence: CASRGSHNEQFF. Filled out from reference TRBV9 and TRBJ2-1, the complete variable domain reads DSGVTQTPKHLITATGQRVTLRCSPRSGDLSVYWYQQSLDQGLQFLIQYYNGEERAKGNILERFSAQQFPDLHSELNLSSLELGDSALYFCASRGSHNEQFFGPGTRLTVL.

Only a few counts were recorded for this clonotype. J is TRBJ2-5 and V is TRBV19, with D possibly matching TRBD1 (5 bases). Trimming pared 3 bases from V and 2 bases from J, leaving 10 bases between. CDR3 length equals 14 residues. Germline V lookup: CDR1 LNHDA, CDR2 SQIVND (reference sequence). The CDR3 region has the DNA TGTGCCAGTAGTATTCAGGGTTATCAAGAGACCCAGTACTTC. This sequence encodes CASSIQGYQETQYF.

This clonotype was counted many times. The chain combines TRBV5-1 with TRBJ2-7; D may be TRBD2 (6 bases). From germline, CDR1 is SGHRS and CDR2 YFSETQ. The CDR3 runs to 16 residues. V was shortened by 1 base and J by 6 bases, with 20 bases between the two germline ends. CDR3 protein: CASSLLARHASLEQYF. The CDR3 nucleotides are TGCGCCAGCAGCTTGCTAGCGAGACACGCCAGTCTCGAGCAGTACTTC. Looking up the rest from reference TRBV5-1 and TRBJ2-7 gives the full variable domain: KAGVTQTPRYLIKTRGQQVTLSCSPISGHRSVSWYQQTPGQGLQFLFEYFSETQRNKGNFPGRFSGRQFSNSRSEMNVSTLELGDSALYLCASSLLARHASLEQYFGPGTRLTVT.

The V call is TRBV18, the J call TRBJ1-1; D unclear. The germline V gene encodes CDR1 KGHSH and CDR2 LQKENI. The V and J ends lost 5 bases and 0 bases respectively, with 16 bases between them. CDR3 length: 16 residues. CDR3 nucleotides: TGTGCCAGCTCAGGTTCTGGGGTCGGCGTGAACACTGAAGCTTTCTTT. Protein sequence: CASSGSGVGVNTEAFF.

At least ten counts were recorded for this clonotype. The chain couples TRBV7-2 to TRBJ2-1, with unresolved D. Germline loops: CDR1 SGHTA, CDR2 FQGNSA. Trimming left V 5 bases short and J 2 bases short, with 10 bases between. The CDR3 runs to 14 residues. The CDR3 region has the DNA TGTGCCAGCAGCCTGCAGCCTCCCTACAATGAGCAGTTCTTC. It codes for CASSLQPPYNEQFF.